This entry lists 28 T cell receptor beta chains sequenced from one sample in a study of T-cell reconstitution after alpha-beta-depleted transplantation in children. Unique molecular identifiers were incorporated into the prepared TCRbeta library. TCRdb ran MiXCR on the PCR reads and lists one entry per CDR3 protein. This table has about 540,000 distinct CDR3 sequences, around 20% appearing once. The sample in question was PBMCs from the stem cell graft donor, obtained from the stem cell graft. The receptors originated from a human donor who donated a stem cell graft to a child with acute lymphoblastic leukemia.

The rearrangement joins TRBV5-1 to TRBJ2-7; possibly TRBD2 for D (6 bases). Trimming removed 4 bases at V and 5 bases at J, with 19 bases between. The germline V gene has CDR1 SGHRS and CDR2 YFSETQ. The CDR3 has 15 amino acids. The CDR3 reads CASSREGGWRDEQYF. The DNA for the CDR3 is TGCGCCAGCAGCCGTGAGGGCGGGTGGAGGGACGAGCAGTACTTC.

There are a few counts of this clonotype. This chain links TRBV10-1 with TRBJ2-7; 7 nucleotides align to TRBD2. Germline trimming cut 0 bases from V and 6 bases from J; bases unmatched to any gene: 5. Germline V gives CDR1 WNHNN, CDR2 SYGVQD (reference sequence). This CDR3 is 14 amino acids long. CDR3 amino acids: CASSESGGVAEQYF. CDR3 nucleotide sequence: TGCGCCAGCAGTGAGTCGGGAGGGGTGGCCGAGCAGTACTTC.

The chain is built from TRBV12-3 or TRBV12-4 and TRBJ2-7; 13 bases agree with TRBD2. After removal of 6 bases from V and 1 base from J, the junction contained 9 bases not matched to a gene. The CDR3 is made up of 17 amino acids. The CDR3, as DNA: TGTGCCAGCAGCCTCCCGACTAGCGGGAGGTCATCCTACGAGCAGTACTTC. Protein sequence: CASSLPTSGRSSYEQYF.

This sequence joins TRBV12-3 or TRBV12-4 and TRBJ1-3, with 9 bases fitting TRBD1. J lost 2 bases, V lost 5 bases, and 4 bases had no gene match. The CDR3 loop spans 15 amino acids. The CDR3 sequence: CASSPRTGAGNTIYF. DNA for the CDR3: TGTGCCAGCAGTCCCCGGACAGGGGCTGGAAACACCATATATTTT.

This clonotype was picked up a small number of times. V is TRBV5-1 and J is TRBJ1-2, with TRBD1 identical over 11 bases. With 6 bases clipped from V and 6 bases from J, the junction kept 13 bases outside the gene matches. Germline V CDR1 and CDR2: SGHRS, YFSETQ. The CDR3 has 16 residues. In nucleotides, the CDR3 is TGCGCCAGCAATTTCATATCCAGGACAGGGGGCGATGGCTACACCTTC. Protein sequence: CASNFISRTGGDGYTF.

This clonotype was seen just once. The chain recombines TRBV7-6 with TRBJ2-7; the match to TRBD2 covers 8 bases. The CDR3 length is 15 residues. CDR1 is SGHVS and CDR2 is FNYEAQ in the germline V gene. Trimming took 4 bases from V and 3 from J; bases not matched to a gene: 8. The CDR3 spells CASSSPDSGIYEQYF. For the CDR3, the DNA is TGTGCCAGCAGCTCCCCCGATAGCGGGATCTACGAGCAGTACTTC.

This clonotype was seen more than once but under ten times. V usage is TRBV29-1 and J usage is TRBJ1-2; 9 positions agree with TRBD1. Germline V gene sequence: CDR1 SQVTM, CDR2 ANQGSEA. Germline trimming cut 6 bases from V and 6 bases from J; bases unmatched to any gene: 8. The CDR3 consists of 13 residues. CDR3 region: CSVRTGEVDGYTF. The CDR3 DNA is TGCAGCGTACGGACAGGGGAGGTTGATGGCTACACCTTC.

The chain joins TRBV14 to TRBJ2-1; TRBD2 matches 7 bases. The V gene end was trimmed by 4 bases and the J gene end by 4 bases; junction bases not matched to a gene: 10. Germline lookup yields CDR1 SGHDN and CDR2 FVKESK. The length of the CDR3 is 16 residues. In nucleotides, the CDR3 is TGTGCCAGCAGCCCGCCCTCGGGACTAATTTACAATGAGCAGTTCTTC. Translated, it gives CASSPPSGLIYNEQFF.

This clonotype was observed a few times. V is TRBV19 and J is TRBJ2-1, with TRBD1 matching over 9 bases. Trimming took 4 bases from V and 6 from J; bases not matched to a gene: 10. Germline V gene sequence: CDR1 LNHDA, CDR2 SQIVND (reference sequence). This CDR3 has 16 residues. The DNA for the CDR3 is TGTGCCAGTAGTAGCACCGGGACAGGGCCGCGCAATGAGCAGTTCTTC. Translation gives CASSSTGTGPRNEQFF.

Only a few counts were recorded for this clonotype. This chain links TRBV5-1 with TRBJ2-2; D is unclear. The germline V gene encodes CDR1 SGHRS and CDR2 YFSETQ. The CDR3 is 14 residues long. Trimming shortened V by 2 bases and J by 3 bases, and 8 bases separated the two germline ends. CDR3 DNA: TGCGCCAGCAGCTTCGTTATAGACACCGGGGAGCTGTTTTTT. This sequence encodes CASSFVIDTGELFF.

The chain carries TRBV29-1 and TRBJ1-6; tentative D call: TRBD1 (6 bases). V dropped 4 bases and J dropped 7 bases, with 11 bases sitting between them. The CDR3 has 13 residues. Germline V CDR1 and CDR2: SQVTM, ANQGSEA. Written as DNA, the CDR3 is TGCAGCGTTGGTCAGGGACAAAATTCACCCCTCCACTTT. Protein: CSVGQGQNSPLHF.

This chain links TRBV5-1 with TRBJ1-2; D might be TRBD1 (6 bases). Germline V gives CDR1 SGHRS, CDR2 YFSETQ. The CDR3 contains 14 residues. V was pared by 4 bases and J by 2 bases, with 12 bases between. As DNA, the CDR3 is TGCGCCAGCAGCCTGATTGGACAGAACTATGGCTACACCTTC. Residues: CASSLIGQNYGYTF.

V gene TRBV7-9 combines with J gene TRBJ1-1; D perhaps matches TRBD1 (6 bases). This CDR3 is built from 15 residues. The V and J ends lost 0 bases and 4 bases respectively, with 12 bases between them. The V gene's germline CDR1 is SEHNR and CDR2 FQNEAQ (reference sequence). This CDR3 is CASSLATGARTEAFF. For the CDR3, the DNA is TGTGCCAGCAGCTTAGCGACGGGGGCCCGCACTGAAGCTTTCTTT.

This clonotype was counted ten times or more. V and J are TRBV12-3 or TRBV12-4 and TRBJ2-3, with 8 bases that match TRBD1. The CDR3 sequence is 16 residues long. V lost 6 bases and J lost 4; bases outside the gene matches: 12. CDR3 residues: CASSSPRSGGPDTQYF. The CDR3 bases are TGTGCCAGCAGCTCACCGAGGTCAGGGGGCCCAGATACGCAGTATTTT.

This clonotype was seen only a few times. The chain links TRBV12-3 or TRBV12-4 to TRBJ1-5; D uncertain. V dropped 6 bases and J dropped 4 bases, with 7 bases sitting between them. This CDR3 has 12 residues. This CDR3 is CASRPRNQPQHF. The CDR3 DNA sequence: TGTGCCAGCAGACCTAGGAATCAGCCCCAGCATTTT.

This clonotype has only a few counts. The rearrangement joins TRBV7-3 to TRBJ2-3; 7 bases fit TRBD2. The CDR3 contains 15 residues. J gave up 5 bases and V 0 bases, and 5 bases lay outside the gene matches. CDR1 and CDR2 (germline): SGHTA, FQGTGA. In nucleotides, the CDR3 is TGTGCCAGCAGCTTAACGACTAGCCTTGGAGATACGCAGTATTTT. The encoded protein is CASSLTTSLGDTQYF.

This clonotype was observed a few times. V gene TRBV7-2 combines with J gene TRBJ1-5, with a tentative D call TRBD1 (6 bases). The V gene lost 5 bases and the J gene lost 6 bases, with 14 bases spanning the gap. This CDR3 is 14 amino acids long. Germline CDR1 reads SGHTA; CDR2 reads FQGNSA. CDR3 sequence (DNA): TGTGCCAGCAGCCCCGCAGGGGCTAGTCAGCCCCAGCATTTT. Amino acid sequence: CASSPAGASQPQHF. The full variable domain, in which reference TRBV7-2 and TRBJ1-5 provide the parts outside the CDR3, is GAGVSQSPSNKVTEKGKDVELRCDPISGHTALYWYRQSLGQGLEFLIYFQGNSAPDKSGLPSDRFSAERTGGSVSTLTIQRTQQEDSAVYLCASSPAGASQPQHFGDGTRLSIL.

The sample holds a few counts of this clonotype. This rearrangement joins TRBV12-3 or TRBV12-4 to TRBJ2-3; D gene unclear. The CDR3 extends over 15 amino acids. The V end lost 8 bases, the J end lost 1 base, and 16 bases lay between the germline ends. The CDR3 DNA sequence: TGTGCCAGCGGGCCCCCTGCTACAGGCACAGATACGCAGTATTTT. Residues: CASGPPATGTDTQYF.

This clonotype was detected a few times. The genes are TRBV12-3 or TRBV12-4 and TRBJ2-7, with 9 bases aligning to TRBD2. The ends lost 6 bases at V and 3 bases at J; junction bases unmatched: 6. The CDR3 sequence is 14 residues long. Here the CDR3 reads CASSTGLARYEQYF. For the CDR3, the DNA is TGTGCCAGCAGCACCGGACTAGCGCGCTACGAGCAGTACTTC.

This clonotype turned up a few times. The V call is TRBV7-3, the J call TRBJ1-1; 7 bases map to TRBD1. V trimming: 6 bases; J trimming: 6 bases; junction bases outside the gene matches: 10. Germline CDR1 reads SGHTA; CDR2 reads FQGTGA. The CDR3 is made up of 14 amino acids. This CDR3 is CASSSGTASAEAFF. DNA of the CDR3: TGTGCCAGCAGTTCCGGGACAGCAAGCGCTGAAGCTTTCTTT. The whole variable domain, filled in from reference TRBV7-3 and TRBJ1-1, reads GAGVSQTPSNKVTEKGKYVELRCDPISGHTALYWYRQSLGQGPEFLIYFQGTGAADDSGLPNDRFFAVRPEGSVSTLKIQRTERGDSAVYLCASSSGTASAEAFFGQGTRLTVV.

This clonotype came up a few times. This sequence joins TRBV12-3 or TRBV12-4 and TRBJ1-4, with TRBD1 matching over 8 bases. The CDR3 covers 14 residues. V was pared by 5 bases and J by 10 bases, with 9 bases of the junction left unmatched. The CDR3 coding sequence is TGTGCCAGCAGTACCGGGACAGGAGGGGGAAAACTGTTTTTT. This translates into CASSTGTGGGKLFF.

The rearrangement links TRBV4-2 to TRBJ2-7, with TRBD2 matching over 7 bases. With 0 bases clipped from V and 3 bases from J, the junction kept 11 bases outside the gene matches. Per the germline V gene, CDR1 is LGHNA and CDR2 is YNFKEQ. The CDR3 covers 17 residues. CDR3 amino acids: CASSQEGSLAVNYEQYF. The CDR3 nucleotides are TGTGCCAGCAGCCAAGAAGGGTCGCTAGCGGTGAACTACGAGCAGTACTTC.

This clonotype was seen only once. The CDR3 region is CSGGVPLYNEQFF. DNA for the CDR3: TGCAGCGGAGGAGTCCCCCTGTACAATGAGCAGTTCTTC. The chain employs TRBV29-1 and TRBJ2-1; D unclear. CDR1 is SQVTM and CDR2 is ANQGSEA in the germline V gene. V was cut by 7 bases and J by 4 bases, with 14 bases left in between. The CDR3 is 13 residues long.

V gene TRBV20-1 combines with J gene TRBJ2-2, with a tentative D call TRBD2 (6 bases). The germline gives CDR1 DFQATT, CDR2 SNEGSKA (reference sequence). The CDR3 is 13 amino acids. Trimming pared 6 bases from V and 6 bases from J, leaving 14 bases between. The CDR3 spells CSAHRRASGELFF. CDR3 nucleotide sequence: TGCAGTGCCCACAGGAGGGCCTCCGGGGAGCTGTTTTTT.

The chain has TRBV5-1 and TRBJ2-3; no reliable D call. Germline values: CDR1 SGHRS, CDR2 YFSETQ. Trimming took off 1 base at V and 0 bases at J, with 9 bases between the two ends. The CDR3 is made up of 15 amino acids. The CDR3 protein is CASSLNTRSTDTQYF. The DNA for the CDR3 is TGCGCCAGCAGCTTGAATACCAGGAGCACAGATACGCAGTATTTT.

This clonotype was seen more than once but under ten times. V and J are TRBV12-3 or TRBV12-4 and TRBJ2-3, with 12 bases that match TRBD2. The V and J ends lost 2 bases and 4 bases, in that order; junction bases with no gene match: 4. The CDR3 is 16 residues long. The CDR3: CASSLIRLAGADTQYF. The CDR3 bases are TGTGCCAGCAGTTTAATTCGACTAGCGGGAGCAGATACGCAGTATTTT.

This chain links TRBV27 with TRBJ2-7, with 9 bases matching TRBD1. V shed 5 bases and J 4 bases; nucleotides not matched to a gene: 9. The CDR3 sequence is 15 residues long. From germline, CDR1 is MNHEY and CDR2 SMNVEV (reference sequence). The chain's CDR3 is CASSPTGTGYYEQYF. The DNA of the CDR3 is TGTGCCAGCAGTCCGACCGGGACAGGGTATTACGAGCAGTACTTC.

The chain links TRBV27 to TRBJ1-5; tentatively, D is TRBD1 (5 bases). The CDR3 totals 14 residues. Germline CDR1 and CDR2: MNHEY and SMNVEV (reference sequence). V lost 4 bases and J 2 bases, leaving 9 bases between the germline ends. The DNA for the CDR3 is TGTGCCAGCAGTTACCTACAGGGCAATCAGCCCCAGCATTTT. This sequence encodes CASSYLQGNQPQHF.